This T cell receptor beta chain derives from a study of T cell repertoires in cytomegalovirus infection. Study-level background: It was the public TCR beta signatures that indicated both CMV infection and matching HLA type.

TCRdb passed the reads through MiXCR, listing each CDR3 protein once. The sample yields around 300,000 distinct CDR3 sequences, roughly 9.5% seen once. V dropped 8 bases and J dropped 6; count of bases not matched to a gene: 9. Per the germline V gene, CDR1 is MNHEY and CDR2 is SMNVEV (reference sequence). The length of the CDR3 is 13 residues. This clonotype was recorded a few times. Input material: PBMCs. This clonotype originated in a human donor in good health (CMV status not recorded). Some clones in this sample may be carry-over from other donors' samples. The rearrangement uses TRBV27 and TRBJ2-7, with 8 nucleotides matching TRBD1. The CDR3 sequence is CASGYRDRFEQYF. CDR3 coding DNA: TGTGCCAGCGGATACCGGGACAGGTTCGAGCAGTACTTC.